The 2 T cell receptor beta chains below come from one sample, sequenced in a study of blood T cell repertoires in COVID-19. TCRdb's table, derived via immunoSEQ multiplex PCR, lists solely in-frame clones and lacks some. Of around 370,000 clones in the sample, roughly 90% were seen once. The specimen sequenced was peripheral blood. The receptors here all came from a woman in her sixties or seventies with COVID-19, enrolled during active disease.

V gene TRBV4-3 combines with J gene TRBJ2-3, with 11 bases lining up with TRBD2. V was pared by 4 bases and J by 5 bases, with 11 bases of the junction left unmatched. This CDR3 spans 17 amino acids. Germline CDR1 and CDR2: LGHNA and YSLEER. The CDR3 loop is CASSRAVAGGPGDTQYF. Written as DNA, the CDR3 is TGCGCCAGCAGCCGGGCCGTAGCGGGGGGGCCGGGAGATACGCAGTATTTT.

This chain links TRBV7-2 with TRBJ1-2; weak D call: TRBD1 (6 bases). V lost 3 bases to trimming and J lost 6 bases, with 11 bases between them. The CDR3 runs 13 residues. The germline V gene has CDR1 SGHTA and CDR2 FQGNSA. CDR3 sequence reads: CASSFPGADGYTF. CDR3 in DNA: TGTGCCAGCAGCTTCCCAGGGGCGGATGGCTACACCTTC.